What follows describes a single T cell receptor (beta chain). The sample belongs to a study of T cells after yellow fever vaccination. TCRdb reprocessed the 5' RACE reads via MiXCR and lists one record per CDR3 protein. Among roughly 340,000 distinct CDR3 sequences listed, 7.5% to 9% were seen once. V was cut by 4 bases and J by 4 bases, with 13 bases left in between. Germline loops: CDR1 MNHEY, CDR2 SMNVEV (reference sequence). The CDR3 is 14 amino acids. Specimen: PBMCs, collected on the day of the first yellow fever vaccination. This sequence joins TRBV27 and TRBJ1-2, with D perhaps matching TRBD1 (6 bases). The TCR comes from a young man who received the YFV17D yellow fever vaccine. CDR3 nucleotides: TGTGCCAGCAGTTCCTTCGGGGGGGCCTATGGCTACACCTTC. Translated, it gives CASSSFGGAYGYTF.